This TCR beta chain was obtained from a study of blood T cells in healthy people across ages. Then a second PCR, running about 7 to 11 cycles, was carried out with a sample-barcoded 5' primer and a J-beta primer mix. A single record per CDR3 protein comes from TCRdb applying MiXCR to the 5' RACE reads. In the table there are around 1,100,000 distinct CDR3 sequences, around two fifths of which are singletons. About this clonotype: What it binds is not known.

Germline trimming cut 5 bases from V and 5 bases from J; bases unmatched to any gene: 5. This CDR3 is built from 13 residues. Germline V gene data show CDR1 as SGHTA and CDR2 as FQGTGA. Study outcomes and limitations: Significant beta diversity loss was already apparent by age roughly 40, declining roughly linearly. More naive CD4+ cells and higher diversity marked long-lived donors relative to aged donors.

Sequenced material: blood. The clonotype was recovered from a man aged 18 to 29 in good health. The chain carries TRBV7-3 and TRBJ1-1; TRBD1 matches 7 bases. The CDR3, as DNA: TGTGCCAGCAGCCACACAGGGGTTACTGAAGCTTTCTTT. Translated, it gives CASSHTGVTEAFF.